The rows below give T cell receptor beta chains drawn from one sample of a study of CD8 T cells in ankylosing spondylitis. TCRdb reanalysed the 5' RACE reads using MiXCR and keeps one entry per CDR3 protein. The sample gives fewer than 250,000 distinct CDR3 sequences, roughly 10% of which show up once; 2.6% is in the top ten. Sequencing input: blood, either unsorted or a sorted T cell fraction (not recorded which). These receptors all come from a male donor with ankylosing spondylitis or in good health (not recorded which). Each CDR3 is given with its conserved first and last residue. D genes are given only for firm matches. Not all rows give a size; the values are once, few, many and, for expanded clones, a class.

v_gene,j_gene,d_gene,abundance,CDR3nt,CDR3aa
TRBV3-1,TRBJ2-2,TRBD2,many,TGTGCCAGCAGCCATAGCGGGGGGACGAACACCGGGGAGCTGTTTTTT,CASSHSGGTNTGELFF
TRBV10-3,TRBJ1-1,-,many,TGTGCCATCAGTGAGTCCCCAGTTAGATCGAACACTGAAGCTTTCTTT,CAISESPVRSNTEAFF
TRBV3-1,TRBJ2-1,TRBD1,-,TGTGCCAGCAGCCCGACGGGACAGGGTCGCCGTTTTGAGCAGTTCTTC,CASSPTGQGRRFEQFF
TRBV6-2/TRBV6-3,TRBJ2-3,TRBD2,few,TGTGCCAGCAGTAGACGACTAGCGGGGGGGCTCGATACGCAGTATTTT,CASSRRLAGGLDTQYF
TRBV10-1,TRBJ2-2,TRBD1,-,TGCGCCAGCAGTACCGGGACAGGGTCTCTAACCGGGGAGCTGTTTTTT,CASSTGTGSLTGELFF
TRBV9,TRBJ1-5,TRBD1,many,TGTGCCAGCAGCCTGGGACAGGGGGCCGTCCAGCCCCAGCATTTT,CASSLGQGAVQPQHF
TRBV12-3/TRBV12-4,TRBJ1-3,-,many,TGTGCCAGCAGAGCCGACGGAGACTCTGGAAACACCATATATTTT,CASRADGDSGNTIYF
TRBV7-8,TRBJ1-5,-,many,TGTGCCAGCAGCCCCCCCCAGGGGATATATAGCAATCAGCCCCAGCATTTT,CASSPPQGIYSNQPQHF
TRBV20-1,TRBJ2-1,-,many,TGCAGTGCCATGCGGGGAAGGTGGGATAATGAGCAGTTCTTC,CSAMRGRWDNEQFF
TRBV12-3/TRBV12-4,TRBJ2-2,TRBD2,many,TGTGCCAGCAGTTGGAGCGGGAGAGACACCGGGGAGCTGTTTTTT,CASSWSGRDTGELFF
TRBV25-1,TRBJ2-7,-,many,TGTGCCAGCGGGGCGGGACAGACCTACGAGCAGTACTTC,CASGAGQTYEQYF
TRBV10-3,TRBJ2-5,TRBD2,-,TGTGCCATCAGAGAGAGGGCTAGCGGGAAAAACCAAGAGACCCAGTACTTC,CAIRERASGKNQETQYF
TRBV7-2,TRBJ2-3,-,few,TGTGCCAGCAGCTTAGCGGAGGTAGCGCTATACACAGATACGCAGTATTTT,CASSLAEVALYTDTQYF
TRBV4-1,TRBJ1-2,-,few,TGCGCCAGCAGCCACACGAGTATAGGCTACACCTTC,CASSHTSIGYTF
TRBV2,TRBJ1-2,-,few,TGTGCCAGCACGATGAGGGGGGCGCAACTAGGCTACACCTTC,CASTMRGAQLGYTF
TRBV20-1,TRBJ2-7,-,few,TGCAGTGCCCTCCCACACGAAACCTTATACGAGCAGTACTTC,CSALPHETLYEQYF
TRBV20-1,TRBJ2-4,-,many,TGCAGTGCCTCGGATGGAAGCCTTCAGTACTTC,CSASDGSLQYF
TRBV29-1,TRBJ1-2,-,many,TGCAGCGTTGAAGACGGGGGTTTATATGGCTACACCTTC,CSVEDGGLYGYTF
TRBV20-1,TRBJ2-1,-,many,TGCAGTGCTATAGAGGGAGGGGGGGCCTACAATGAGCAGTTCTTC,CSAIEGGGAYNEQFF
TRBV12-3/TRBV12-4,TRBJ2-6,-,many,TGTGCCAGCAGTTTCTTGGCGGGCTCAGACTTTGGGGCCAACGTCCTGACTTTC,CASSFLAGSDFGANVLTF
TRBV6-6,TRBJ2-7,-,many,TGTGCCAGCAGTTACCTAGCTGCCTACGAGCAGTACTTC,CASSYLAAYEQYF
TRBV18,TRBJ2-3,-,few,TGTGCCAGCTCACCCCCCGCGACTGGGGGTGGGGATACGCAGTATTTT,CASSPPATGGGDTQYF
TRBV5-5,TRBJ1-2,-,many,TGTGCCAGCAGCTTGGACGTGACACCGAACTATGGCTACACCTTC,CASSLDVTPNYGYTF
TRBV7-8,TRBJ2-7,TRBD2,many,TGTGCCAGCAGGGGGGGACTAGCGGGAAACGAGCAGTACTTC,CASRGGLAGNEQYF
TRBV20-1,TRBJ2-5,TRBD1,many,TGCAGTGCTACACGACAGGGGGGAACTCAAGAGACCCAGTACTTC,CSATRQGGTQETQYF
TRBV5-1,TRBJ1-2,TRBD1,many,TGCGCCAGCAGCCCAGGACAGGGCGACTATGGCTACACCTTC,CASSPGQGDYGYTF
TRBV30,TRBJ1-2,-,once,TGTGCCTGGAGTGAACGGGACGGAGGGGCCTATGGCTACACCTTC,CAWSERDGGAYGYTF
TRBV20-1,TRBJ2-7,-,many,TGCAGTGCTAGAAGAGCAAACCCTTCCTACGAGCAGTACTTC,CSARRANPSYEQYF
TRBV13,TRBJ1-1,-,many,TGTGCCAGCAGCTCTCAGGGAACTGAAGCTTTCTTT,CASSSQGTEAFF
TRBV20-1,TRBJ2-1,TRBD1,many,TGCAGTGCCACAGGGGGCAGCGGCTACAATGAGCAGTTCTTC,CSATGGSGYNEQFF
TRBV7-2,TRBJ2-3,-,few,TGTGCCAGCAGCATCCAAGGGGGGATTGCAGATACGCAGTATTTT,CASSIQGGIADTQYF
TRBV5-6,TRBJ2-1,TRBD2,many,TGTGCCAGCAGCTTACCGGGACTAGGGAATGAGCAGTTCTTC,CASSLPGLGNEQFF
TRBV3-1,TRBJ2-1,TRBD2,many,TGTGCCAGCAGCCAAGGACCAGCGGGGCCGTCCTACAATGAGCAGTTCTTC,CASSQGPAGPSYNEQFF
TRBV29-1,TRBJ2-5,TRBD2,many,TGCAGCGTTAGAGCGGGAGGAGGCGAGACCCAGTACTTC,CSVRAGGGETQYF
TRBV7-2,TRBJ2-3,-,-,TGTGCCAGCAGGTGGGGACCCACAGATACGCAGTATTTT,CASRWGPTDTQYF
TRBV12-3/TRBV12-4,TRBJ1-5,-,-,TGTGCCAGCAGTGAAGGGGGGGGGGTATATAGCAATCAGCCCCAGCATTTT,CASSEGGGVYSNQPQHF
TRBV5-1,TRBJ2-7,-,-,TGCGCCAGCAGCTTCCGGGTTTCCTCCTACGAGCAGTACTTC,CASSFRVSSYEQYF
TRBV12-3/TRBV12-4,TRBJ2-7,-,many,TGTGCCAGCAGTTTTACGAGAGCCGACGAGCAGTACTTC,CASSFTRADEQYF
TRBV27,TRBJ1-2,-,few,TGTGCCAGCAGTGACGGGGCCGGGACAACTAACTATGGCTACACCTTC,CASSDGAGTTNYGYTF
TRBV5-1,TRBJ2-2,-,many,TGCGCCAGCAGCCTGGAGGCCTACACCGGGGAGCTGTTTTTT,CASSLEAYTGELFF
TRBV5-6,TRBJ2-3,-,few,TGTGCCAGCAGCACCGCATTGCGGGACGGGAACACAGATACGCAGTATTTT,CASSTALRDGNTDTQYF
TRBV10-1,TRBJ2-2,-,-,TGCGCCAGCGGGGAGCAACCAAACACCGGGGAGCTGTTTTTT,CASGEQPNTGELFF
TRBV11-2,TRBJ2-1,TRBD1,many,TGTGCCAGCAGCTTGGGGCAGGGGGCTATTAGGCCCTTGCAGTTCTTC,CASSLGQGAIRPLQFF
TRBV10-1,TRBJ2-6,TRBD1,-,TGCGCCAGCAGTCCGGGACAGGGTTCTGGGGCCAACGTCCTGACTTTC,CASSPGQGSGANVLTF
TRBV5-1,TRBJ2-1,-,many,TGCGCCAGCAGCGGGACGTCTACCTACAATGAGCAGTTCTTC,CASSGTSTYNEQFF
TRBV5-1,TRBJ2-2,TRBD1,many,TGCGCCAGCAGCCCCCGACAGGGGGCTAACACCGGGGAGCTGTTTTTT,CASSPRQGANTGELFF
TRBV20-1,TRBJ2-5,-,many,TGCAGTGCTAGACGTGGGGGAGAGACCCAGTACTTC,CSARRGGETQYF
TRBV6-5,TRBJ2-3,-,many,TGTGCCAGCAGTTCTGGGACTTCAGATACGCAGTATTTT,CASSSGTSDTQYF
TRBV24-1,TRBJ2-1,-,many,TGTGCCACCAGTCACGGCGCCCACAATGAGCAGTTCTTC,CATSHGAHNEQFF
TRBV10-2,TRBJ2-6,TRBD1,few,TGCGCCAGCGGGGACAGGCCCAACTCTGGGGCCAACGTCCTGACTTTC,CASGDRPNSGANVLTF
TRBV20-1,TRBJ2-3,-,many,TGCAGTGCTCCAGGAGGCACAGATACGCAGTATTTT,CSAPGGTDTQYF
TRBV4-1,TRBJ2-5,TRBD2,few,TGCGCCAGCAGCCAAGGGACTAGCGGGAGGGCCAATATAGAAGAGACCCAGTACTTC,CASSQGTSGRANIEETQYF
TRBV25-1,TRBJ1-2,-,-,TGTGCCAGCAGTGACAGGGGCCTCTATGGCTACACCTTC,CASSDRGLYGYTF
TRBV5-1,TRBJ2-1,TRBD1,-,TGCGCCAGCAGCTTCGGGACAGGGAATTACAATGGGCAGTTCTTC,CASSFGTGNYNGQFF
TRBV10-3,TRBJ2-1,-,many,TGTGCCATCAGTGAACGTGGGAGCGGCAATGAGCAGTTCTTC,CAISERGSGNEQFF